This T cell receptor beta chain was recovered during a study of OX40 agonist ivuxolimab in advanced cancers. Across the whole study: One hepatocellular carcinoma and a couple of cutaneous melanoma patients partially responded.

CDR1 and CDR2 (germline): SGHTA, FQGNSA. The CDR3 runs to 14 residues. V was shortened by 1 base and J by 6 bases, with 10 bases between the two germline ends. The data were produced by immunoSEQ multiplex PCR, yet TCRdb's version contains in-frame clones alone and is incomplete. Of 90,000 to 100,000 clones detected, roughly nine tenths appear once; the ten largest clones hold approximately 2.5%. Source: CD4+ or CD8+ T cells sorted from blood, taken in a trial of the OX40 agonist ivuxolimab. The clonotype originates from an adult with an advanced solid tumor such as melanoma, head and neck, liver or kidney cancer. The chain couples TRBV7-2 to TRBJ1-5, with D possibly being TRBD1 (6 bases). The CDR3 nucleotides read TGTGCCAGCAGCTTAGAACAGGGCGGTCAGCCCCAGCATTTT. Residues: CASSLEQGGQPQHF.